This TCR beta chain was documented in a study of blood T cell repertoires in COVID-19. Germline V gene data show CDR1 as LGHNA and CDR2 as YNFKEQ. There are 14 residues in the CDR3. V lost 1 base and J 3 bases, leaving 6 bases between the germline ends. This clone has a single count. Using immunoSEQ multiplex PCR, the repertoire was profiled, and TCRdb retains in-frame clones only, with some absent. Of 300,000 or so clones listed, around nine tenths are singletons. The clonotype comes from a man between 70 and 80 years old with acute or convalescent COVID-19. The sample consisted of peripheral blood. J is TRBJ2-2 and V is TRBV4-2, with D perhaps matching TRBD1 (5 bases). CDR3 sequence: CASSQVGHTGELFF. CDR3 coding DNA: TGTGCCAGCAGCCAAGTGGGGCACACCGGGGAGCTGTTTTTT.